Below, one T cell receptor (beta chain) is given with its context. Its antigen is still unknown. TCRdb fed the 5' RACE reads into MiXCR, producing one record per CDR3 protein. The table lists about 50,000 distinct CDR3 sequences, 16% of them singletons. The record originates from a study of neurological immune-mediated disorders. From 2 million PBMCs stored at -80 C, the unsorted libraries were generated. Study-wide points: HTLV-1-associated myelopathy had the most TCR clonal expansion, while multiple sclerosis had the least, a level that fell below healthy controls.

The TCR originated in a man aged 55 to 70 in good health. The sample comprised PBMCs.

CDR3 DNA sequence: TGTGCCACCAGTGACGGGGGAAGGGATACGCAGTATTTT. This gives the protein CATSDGGRDTQYF. J is TRBJ2-3 and V is TRBV24-1; tentative D call: TRBD2 (6 bases). CDR1 KGHDR and CDR2 SFDVKD come from the germline V gene. CDR3 length: 13 residues. The V and J ends lost 4 bases and 6 bases respectively, with 10 bases between them.